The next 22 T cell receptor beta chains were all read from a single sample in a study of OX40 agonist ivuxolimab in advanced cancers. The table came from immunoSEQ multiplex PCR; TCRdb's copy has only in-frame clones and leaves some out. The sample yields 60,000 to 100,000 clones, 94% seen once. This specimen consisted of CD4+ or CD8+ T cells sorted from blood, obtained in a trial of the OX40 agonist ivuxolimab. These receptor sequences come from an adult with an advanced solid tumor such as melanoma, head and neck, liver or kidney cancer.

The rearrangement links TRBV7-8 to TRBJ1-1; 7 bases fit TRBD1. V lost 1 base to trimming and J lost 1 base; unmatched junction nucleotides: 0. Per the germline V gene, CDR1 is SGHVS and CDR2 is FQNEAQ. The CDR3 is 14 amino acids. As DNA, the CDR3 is TGTGCCAGCAGCTTAGGACAGGGGAACACTGAAGCTTTCTTT. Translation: CASSLGQGNTEAFF. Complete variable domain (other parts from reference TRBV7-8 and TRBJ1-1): GAGVSQSPRYKVAKRGQDVALRCDPISGHVSLFWYQQALGQGPEFLTYFQNEAQLDKSGLPSDRFFAERPEGSVSTLKIQRTQQEDSAVYLCASSLGQGNTEAFFGQGTRLTVV.

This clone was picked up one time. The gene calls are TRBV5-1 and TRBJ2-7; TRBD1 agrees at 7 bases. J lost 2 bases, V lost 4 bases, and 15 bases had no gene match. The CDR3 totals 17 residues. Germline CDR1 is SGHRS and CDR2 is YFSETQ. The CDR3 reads CASSPSSTGWATYEQYF. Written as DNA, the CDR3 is TGCGCCAGCAGCCCCTCCTCGACAGGGTGGGCAACCTACGAGCAGTACTTC.

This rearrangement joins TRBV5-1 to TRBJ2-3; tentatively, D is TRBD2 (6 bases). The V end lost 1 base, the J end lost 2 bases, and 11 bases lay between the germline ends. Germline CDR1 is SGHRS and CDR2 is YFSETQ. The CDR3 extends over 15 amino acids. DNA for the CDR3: TGCGCCAGCAGCTTGACTCGGGGGTTCACAGATACGCAGTATTTT. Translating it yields CASSLTRGFTDTQYF.

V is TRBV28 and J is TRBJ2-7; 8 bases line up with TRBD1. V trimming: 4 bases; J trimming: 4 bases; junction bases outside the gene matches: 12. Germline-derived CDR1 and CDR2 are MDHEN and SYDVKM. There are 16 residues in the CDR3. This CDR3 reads CASSWAWTGIGYEQYF. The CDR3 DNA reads TGTGCCAGCAGTTGGGCTTGGACAGGGATCGGTTACGAGCAGTACTTC.

The CDR3 region is CASSIAAGAYEQYF. The CDR3 DNA sequence: TGTGCCAGTAGTATAGCAGCGGGAGCCTACGAGCAGTACTTC. The chain recombines TRBV19 with TRBJ2-7, with 8 nucleotides matching TRBD2. Germline V gene lookup returns CDR1 LNHDA and CDR2 SQIVND (reference sequence). V dropped 1 base and J dropped 2; count of bases not matched to a gene: 1. The CDR3 loop spans 14 amino acids.

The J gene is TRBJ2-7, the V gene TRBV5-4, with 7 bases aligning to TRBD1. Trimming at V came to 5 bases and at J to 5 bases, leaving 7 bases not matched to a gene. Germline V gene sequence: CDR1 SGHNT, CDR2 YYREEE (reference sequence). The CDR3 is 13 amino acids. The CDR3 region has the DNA TGTGCCAGCAGGGCAACAGGGGTCAACGAGCAGTACTTC. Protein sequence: CASRATGVNEQYF.

The CDR3 loop is CASSPRTSITYEQYF. For the CDR3, the DNA is TGTGCCAGTAGTCCCCGTACATCGATAACCTACGAGCAGTACTTC. The chain is built from TRBV19 and TRBJ2-7, with no clear D. Between the trimmed V and J ends, which lost 5 bases and 2 bases, there was a span of 16 bases. CDR1 is LNHDA and CDR2 is SQIVND in the germline V gene (reference sequence). This CDR3 has 15 residues.

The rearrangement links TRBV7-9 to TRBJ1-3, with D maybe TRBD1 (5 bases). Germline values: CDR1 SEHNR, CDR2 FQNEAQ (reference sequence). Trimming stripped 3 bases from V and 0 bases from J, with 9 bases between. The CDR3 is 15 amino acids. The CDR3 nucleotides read TGTGCCAGCAGCTTTAGGGGACTCTCTGGAAACACCATATATTTT. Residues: CASSFRGLSGNTIYF.

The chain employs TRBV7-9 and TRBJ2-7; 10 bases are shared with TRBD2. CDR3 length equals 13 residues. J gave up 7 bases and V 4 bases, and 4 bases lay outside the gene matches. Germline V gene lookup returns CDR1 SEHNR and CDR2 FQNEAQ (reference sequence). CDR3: CASSWLAGVEQYF. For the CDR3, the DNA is TGTGCCAGCAGCTGGCTAGCGGGAGTAGAGCAGTACTTC.

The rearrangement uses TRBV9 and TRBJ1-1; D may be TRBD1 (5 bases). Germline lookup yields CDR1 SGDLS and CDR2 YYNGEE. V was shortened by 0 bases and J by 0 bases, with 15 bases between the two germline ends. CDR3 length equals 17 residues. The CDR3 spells CASSVASEGSVNTEAFF. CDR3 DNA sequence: TGTGCCAGCAGCGTAGCTTCGGAGGGGTCGGTGAACACTGAAGCTTTCTTT.

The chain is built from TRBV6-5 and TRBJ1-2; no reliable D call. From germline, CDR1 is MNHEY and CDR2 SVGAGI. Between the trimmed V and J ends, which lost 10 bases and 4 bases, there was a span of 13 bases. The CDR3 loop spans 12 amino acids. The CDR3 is CAIGGPFYGYTF. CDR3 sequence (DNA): TGTGCCATCGGTGGCCCCTTCTATGGCTACACCTTC.

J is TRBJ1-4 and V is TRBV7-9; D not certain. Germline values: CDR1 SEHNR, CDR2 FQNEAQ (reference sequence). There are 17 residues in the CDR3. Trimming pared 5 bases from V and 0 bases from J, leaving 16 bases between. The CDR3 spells CASSPDGSPATNEKLFF. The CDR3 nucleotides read TGTGCCAGCAGCCCAGACGGTTCCCCCGCAACTAATGAAAAACTGTTTTTT.

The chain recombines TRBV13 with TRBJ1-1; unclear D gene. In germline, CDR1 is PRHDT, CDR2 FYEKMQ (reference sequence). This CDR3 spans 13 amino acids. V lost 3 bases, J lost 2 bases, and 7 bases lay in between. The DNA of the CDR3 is TGTGCCAGCAGCTTTCGCCGAAACACTGAAGCTTTCTTT. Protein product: CASSFRRNTEAFF.

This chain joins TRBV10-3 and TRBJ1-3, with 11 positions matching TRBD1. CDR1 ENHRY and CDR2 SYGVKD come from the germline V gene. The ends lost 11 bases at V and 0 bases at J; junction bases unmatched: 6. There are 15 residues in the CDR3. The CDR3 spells CAVGTGGFSGNTIYF. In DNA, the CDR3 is TGTGCCGTGGGGACAGGGGGTTTCTCTGGAAACACCATATATTTT.

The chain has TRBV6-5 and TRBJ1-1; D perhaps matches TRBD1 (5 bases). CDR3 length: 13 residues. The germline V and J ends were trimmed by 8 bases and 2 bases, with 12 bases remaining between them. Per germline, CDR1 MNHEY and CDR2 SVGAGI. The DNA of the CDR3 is TGTGCCAGCGTGGGGCTGAGTAACACTGAAGCTTTCTTT. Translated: CASVGLSNTEAFF.

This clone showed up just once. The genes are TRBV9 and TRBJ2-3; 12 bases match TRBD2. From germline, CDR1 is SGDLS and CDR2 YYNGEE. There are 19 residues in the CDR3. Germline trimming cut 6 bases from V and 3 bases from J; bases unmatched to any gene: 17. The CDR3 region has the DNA TGTGCCAGCACCCGTACCCTTGCTAGCGGGGGGGGAAGGACAGATACGCAGTATTTT. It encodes CASTRTLASGGGRTDTQYF.

DNA of the CDR3: TGTGCCAGCAGCGCATACGGGCACACAGATACGCAGTATTTT. It codes for CASSAYGHTDTQYF. The chain is built from TRBV9 and TRBJ2-3, with unresolved D. The CDR3 has 14 residues. In germline, CDR1 is SGDLS, CDR2 YYNGEE. Trimming left V 3 bases short and J 2 bases short, with 10 bases between. Full variable domain (rest looked up from reference TRBV9 and TRBJ2-3): DSGVTQTPKHLITATGQRVTLRCSPRSGDLSVYWYQQSLDQGLQFLIQYYNGEERAKGNILERFSAQQFPDLHSELNLSSLELGDSALYFCASSAYGHTDTQYFGPGTRLTVL.

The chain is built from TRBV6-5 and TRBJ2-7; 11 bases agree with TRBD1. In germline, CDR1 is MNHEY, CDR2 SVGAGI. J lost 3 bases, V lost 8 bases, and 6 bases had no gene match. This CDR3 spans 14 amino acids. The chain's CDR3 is CASWLGQGVYEQYF. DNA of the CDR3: TGTGCCAGCTGGCTGGGACAGGGGGTCTACGAGCAGTACTTC.

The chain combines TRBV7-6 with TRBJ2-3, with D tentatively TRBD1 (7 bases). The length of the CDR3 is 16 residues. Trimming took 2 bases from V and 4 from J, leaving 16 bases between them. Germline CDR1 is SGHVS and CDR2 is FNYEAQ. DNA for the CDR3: TGTGCCAGCAGCTTATTAGGCGGCAGGGGGGCAGATACGCAGTATTTT. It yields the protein CASSLLGGRGADTQYF.

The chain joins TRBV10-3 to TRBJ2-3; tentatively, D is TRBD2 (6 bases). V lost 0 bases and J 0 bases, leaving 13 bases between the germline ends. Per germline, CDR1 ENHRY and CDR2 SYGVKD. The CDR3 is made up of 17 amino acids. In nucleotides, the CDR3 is TGTGCCATCAGTGAGTCCTACCGGGACTCGAGCACAGATACGCAGTATTTT. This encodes CAISESYRDSSTDTQYF.

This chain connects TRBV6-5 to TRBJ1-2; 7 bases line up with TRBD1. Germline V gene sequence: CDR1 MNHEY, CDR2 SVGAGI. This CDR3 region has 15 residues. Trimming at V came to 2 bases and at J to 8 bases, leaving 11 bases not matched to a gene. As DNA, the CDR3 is TGTGCCAGCAGTTACGGCTTGGAGGGGGCAGGGGGCTACACCTTC. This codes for CASSYGLEGAGGYTF.

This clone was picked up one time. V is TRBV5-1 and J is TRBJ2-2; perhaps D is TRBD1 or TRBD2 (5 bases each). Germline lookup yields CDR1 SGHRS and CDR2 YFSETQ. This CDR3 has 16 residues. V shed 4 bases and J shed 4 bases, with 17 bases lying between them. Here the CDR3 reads CASSPRGGLFTGELFF. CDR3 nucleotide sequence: TGCGCCAGCAGCCCGAGGGGTGGGTTGTTCACCGGGGAGCTGTTTTTT. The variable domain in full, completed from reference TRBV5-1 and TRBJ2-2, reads KAGVTQTPRYLIKTRGQQVTLSCSPISGHRSVSWYQQTPGQGLQFLFEYFSETQRNKGNFPGRFSGRQFSNSRSEMNVSTLELGDSALYLCASSPRGGLFTGELFFGEGSRLTVL.